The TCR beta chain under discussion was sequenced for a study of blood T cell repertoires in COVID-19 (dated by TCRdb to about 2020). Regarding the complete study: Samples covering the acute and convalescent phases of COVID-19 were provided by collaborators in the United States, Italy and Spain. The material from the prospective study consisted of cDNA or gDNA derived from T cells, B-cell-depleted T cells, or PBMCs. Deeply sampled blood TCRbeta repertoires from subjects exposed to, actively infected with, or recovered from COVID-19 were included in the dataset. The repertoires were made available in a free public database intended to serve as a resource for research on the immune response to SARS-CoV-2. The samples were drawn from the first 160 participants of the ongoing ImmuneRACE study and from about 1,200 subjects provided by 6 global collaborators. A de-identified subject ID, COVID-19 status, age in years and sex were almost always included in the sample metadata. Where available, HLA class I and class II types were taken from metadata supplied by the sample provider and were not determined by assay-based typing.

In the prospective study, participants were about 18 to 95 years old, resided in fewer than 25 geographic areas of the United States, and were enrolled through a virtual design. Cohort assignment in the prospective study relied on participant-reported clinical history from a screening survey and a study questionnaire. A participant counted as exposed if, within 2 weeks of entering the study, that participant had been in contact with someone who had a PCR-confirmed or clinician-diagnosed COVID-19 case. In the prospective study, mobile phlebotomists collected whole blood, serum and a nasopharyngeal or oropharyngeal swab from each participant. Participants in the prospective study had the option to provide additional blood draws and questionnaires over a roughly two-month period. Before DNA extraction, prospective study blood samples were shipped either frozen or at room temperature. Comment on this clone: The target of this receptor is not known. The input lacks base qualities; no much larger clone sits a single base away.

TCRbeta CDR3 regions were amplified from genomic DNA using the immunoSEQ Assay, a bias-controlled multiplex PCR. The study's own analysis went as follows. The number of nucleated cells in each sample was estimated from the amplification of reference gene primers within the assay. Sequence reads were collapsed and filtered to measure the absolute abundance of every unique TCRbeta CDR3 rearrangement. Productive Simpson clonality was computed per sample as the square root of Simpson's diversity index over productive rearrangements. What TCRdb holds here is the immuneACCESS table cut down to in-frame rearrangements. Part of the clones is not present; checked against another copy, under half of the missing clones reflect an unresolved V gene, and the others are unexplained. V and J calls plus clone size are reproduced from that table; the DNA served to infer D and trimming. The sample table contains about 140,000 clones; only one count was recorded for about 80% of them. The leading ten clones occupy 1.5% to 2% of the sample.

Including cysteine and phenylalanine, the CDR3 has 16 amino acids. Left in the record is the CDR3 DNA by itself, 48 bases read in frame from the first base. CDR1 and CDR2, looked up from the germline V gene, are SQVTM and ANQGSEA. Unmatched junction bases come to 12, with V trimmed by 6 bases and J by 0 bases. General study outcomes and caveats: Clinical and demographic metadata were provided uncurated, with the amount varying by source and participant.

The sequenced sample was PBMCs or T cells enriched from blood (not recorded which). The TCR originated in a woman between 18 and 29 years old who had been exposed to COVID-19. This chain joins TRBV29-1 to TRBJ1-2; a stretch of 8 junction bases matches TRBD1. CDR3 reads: CSVLDTGGLTNYGYTF. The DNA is TGCAGCGTGTTAGACACAGGGGGGCTGACTAACTATGGCTACACCTTC.